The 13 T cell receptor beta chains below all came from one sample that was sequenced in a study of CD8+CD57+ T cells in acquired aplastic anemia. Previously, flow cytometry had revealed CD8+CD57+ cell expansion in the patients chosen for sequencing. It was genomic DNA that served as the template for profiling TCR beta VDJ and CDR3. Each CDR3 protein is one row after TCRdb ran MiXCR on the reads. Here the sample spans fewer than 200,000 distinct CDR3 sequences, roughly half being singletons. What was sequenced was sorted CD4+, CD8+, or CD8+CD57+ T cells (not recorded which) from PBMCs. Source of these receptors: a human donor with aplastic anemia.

In DNA, the CDR3 is TGTGCCAGCAGTGTCGGGGGGGGGGAGACCCAGTACTTC. Its protein product is CASSVGGGETQYF. V usage is TRBV2 and J usage is TRBJ2-5, with TRBD2 matching over 8 bases. Germline CDR1 and CDR2: SNHLY and FYNNEI. The trim removed 4 bases at V and 5 bases at J, leaving 3 bases unmatched. The CDR3 contains 13 residues.

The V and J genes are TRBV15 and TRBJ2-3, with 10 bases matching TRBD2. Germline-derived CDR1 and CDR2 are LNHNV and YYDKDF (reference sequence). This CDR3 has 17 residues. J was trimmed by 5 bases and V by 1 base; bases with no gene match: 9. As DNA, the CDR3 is TGTGCCACCAGCAGAGGTACTAGCGGGGAGGGACGAGATACGCAGTATTTT. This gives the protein CATSRGTSGEGRDTQYF.

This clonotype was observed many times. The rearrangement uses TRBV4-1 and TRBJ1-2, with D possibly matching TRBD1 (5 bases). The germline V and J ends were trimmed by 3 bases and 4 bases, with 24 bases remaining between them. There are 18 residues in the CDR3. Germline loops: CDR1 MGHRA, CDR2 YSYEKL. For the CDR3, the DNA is TGCGCCAGCAGCCACGATACACGCGCAGGGAGATTGGGCTATGGCTACACCTTC. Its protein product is CASSHDTRAGRLGYGYTF.

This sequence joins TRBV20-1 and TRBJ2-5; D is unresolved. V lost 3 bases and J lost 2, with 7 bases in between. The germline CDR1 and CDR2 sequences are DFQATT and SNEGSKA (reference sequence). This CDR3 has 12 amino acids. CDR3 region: CSASRQQETQYF. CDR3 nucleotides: TGCAGTGCTAGTAGGCAGCAAGAGACCCAGTACTTC.

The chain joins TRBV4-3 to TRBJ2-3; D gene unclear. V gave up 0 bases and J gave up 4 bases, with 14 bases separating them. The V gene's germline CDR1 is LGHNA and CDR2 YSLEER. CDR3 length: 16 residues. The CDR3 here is CASSQENPAVPDTQYF. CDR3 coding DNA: TGCGCCAGCAGCCAAGAGAATCCAGCAGTGCCAGATACGCAGTATTTT.

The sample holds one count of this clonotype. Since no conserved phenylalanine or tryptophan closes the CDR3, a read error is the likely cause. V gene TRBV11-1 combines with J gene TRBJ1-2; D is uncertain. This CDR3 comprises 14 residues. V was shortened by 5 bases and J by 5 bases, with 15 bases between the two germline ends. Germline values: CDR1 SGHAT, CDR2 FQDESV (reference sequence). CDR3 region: CASSPMAAPYGYTL. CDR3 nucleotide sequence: TGTGCCAGCAGCCCGATGGCGGCTCCTTATGGCTACACCCTC.

CDR3 in DNA: TGTGCCAGCAGCAGGCCTAGCGCGGCCGGGGAGCTGTTTTTT. Translated: CASSRPSAAGELFF. This chain uses TRBV25-1 with TRBJ2-2, with D perhaps matching TRBD2 (6 bases). The V gene's germline CDR1 is MGHDK and CDR2 SYGVNS. The CDR3 runs 14 residues. V lost 6 bases to trimming and J lost 6 bases, with 14 bases between them.

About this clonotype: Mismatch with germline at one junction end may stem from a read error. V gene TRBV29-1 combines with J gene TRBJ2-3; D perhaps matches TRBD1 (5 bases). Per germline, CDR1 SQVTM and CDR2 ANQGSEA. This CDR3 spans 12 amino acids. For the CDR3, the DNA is TGCGGCGTGGTCAGGGACACAGATACGCAGTATTTT. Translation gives CGVVRDTDTQYF.

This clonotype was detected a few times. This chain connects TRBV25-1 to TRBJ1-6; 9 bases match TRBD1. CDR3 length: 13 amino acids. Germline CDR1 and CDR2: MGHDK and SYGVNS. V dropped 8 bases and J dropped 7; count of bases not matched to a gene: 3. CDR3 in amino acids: CASAGTGNSPLHF. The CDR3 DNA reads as TGTGCCAGCGCTGGGACAGGGAATTCACCCCTCCACTTT.

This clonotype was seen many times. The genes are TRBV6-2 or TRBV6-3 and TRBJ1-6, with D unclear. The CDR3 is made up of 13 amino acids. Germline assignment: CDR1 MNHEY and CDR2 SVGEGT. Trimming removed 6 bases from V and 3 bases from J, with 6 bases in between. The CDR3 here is CASSLLYNSPLHF. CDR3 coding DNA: TGTGCCAGCAGCCTACTCTATAATTCACCCCTCCACTTT.

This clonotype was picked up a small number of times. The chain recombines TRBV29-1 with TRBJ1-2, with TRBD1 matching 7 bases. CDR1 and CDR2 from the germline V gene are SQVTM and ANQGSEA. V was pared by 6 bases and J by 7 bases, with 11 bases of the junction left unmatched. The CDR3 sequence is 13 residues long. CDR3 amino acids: CSVEPGQWRGYTF. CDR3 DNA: TGCAGCGTCGAGCCGGGACAGTGGCGTGGCTACACCTTC. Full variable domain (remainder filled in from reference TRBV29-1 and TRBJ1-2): SAVISQKPSRDICQRGTSLTIQCQVDSQVTMMFWYRQQPGQSLTLIATANQGSEATYESGFVIDKFPISRPNLTFSTLTVSNMSPEDSSIYLCSVEPGQWRGYTFGSGTRLTVV.

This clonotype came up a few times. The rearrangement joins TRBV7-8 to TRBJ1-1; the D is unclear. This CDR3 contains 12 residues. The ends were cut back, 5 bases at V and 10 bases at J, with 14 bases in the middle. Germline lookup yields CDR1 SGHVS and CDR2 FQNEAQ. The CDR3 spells CASSPGSGVAFF. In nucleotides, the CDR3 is TGTGCCAGCAGCCCTGGATCGGGTGTAGCTTTCTTT.

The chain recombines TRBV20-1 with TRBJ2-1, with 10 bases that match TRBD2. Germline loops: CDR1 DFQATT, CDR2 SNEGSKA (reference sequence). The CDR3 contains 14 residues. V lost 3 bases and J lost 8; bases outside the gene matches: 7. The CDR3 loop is CSASPSGGRDEQFF. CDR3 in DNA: TGCAGTGCTAGCCCTAGCGGGGGTCGCGATGAGCAGTTCTTC.